The 27 T cell receptor beta chains reported below all come from one sample, sequenced in a study of shared T cell receptors in the human thymus. Produced via immunoSEQ multiplex PCR; TCRdb's table is partial and in-frame only. The sample holds about 540,000 clones, 78% seen once. These same data were also listed under a study on human thymus T cells.

Sequences were obtained from thymocytes. These receptors were taken from a boy younger than two with a congenital heart defect.

This clone has a handful of counts. The V and J genes are TRBV14 and TRBJ2-7, with D maybe TRBD2 (6 bases). The germline CDR1 and CDR2 sequences are SGHDN and FVKESK. V was cut by 3 bases and J by 3 bases, with 18 bases left in between. This CDR3 comprises 16 residues. CDR3 in amino acids: CASSHEGGGGNYEQYF. CDR3 coding DNA: TGTGCCAGCAGCCATGAGGGAGGCGGCGGCAACTACGAGCAGTACTTC.

The CDR3 DNA is TGTGCCAGTAGTAATGGGGCAGCGGGACCCTCCTACGAGCAGTACTTC. This translates into CASSNGAAGPSYEQYF. J is TRBJ2-7 and V is TRBV19, with TRBD2 matching over 7 bases. The CDR3 runs 16 residues. The J segment lost 0 bases and the V segment lost 4 bases, leaving 9 bases of the junction unmatched. Germline V gives CDR1 LNHDA, CDR2 SQIVND (reference sequence).

The chain joins TRBV7-9 to TRBJ2-1; 14 nucleotides agree with TRBD2. There are 19 residues in the CDR3. The V gene's germline CDR1 is SEHNR and CDR2 FQNEAQ (reference sequence). Trimming took 4 bases from V and 0 from J; bases not matched to a gene: 8. CDR3 sequence (DNA): TGTGCCAGCAGCTCAGGGACTAGCGGGAGACGATACTCCTACAATGAGCAGTTCTTC. The encoded protein is CASSSGTSGRRYSYNEQFF. The variable domain in full, completed from reference TRBV7-9 and TRBJ2-1, reads DTGVSQNPRHKITKRGQNVTFRCDPISEHNRLYWYRQTLGQGPEFLTYFQNEAQLEKSRLLSDRFSAERPKGSFSTLEIQRTEQGDSAMYLCASSSGTSGRRYSYNEQFFGPGTRLTVL.

V gene TRBV6-5 combines with J gene TRBJ2-7, with 10 nucleotides matching TRBD1. CDR1 MNHEY and CDR2 SVGAGI come from the germline V gene. Trimming took 8 bases from V and 6 from J; bases not matched to a gene: 7. There are 13 residues in the CDR3. The DNA for the CDR3 is TGTGCCAGCCACCGGGACAGGGGTGGCGAGCAGTACTTC. Protein sequence: CASHRDRGGEQYF.

The chain uses TRBV4-3 and TRBJ2-6; D gene unclear. The CDR3 has 16 amino acids. The germline CDR1 and CDR2 sequences are LGHNA and YSLEER. Trimming pared 4 bases from V and 0 bases from J, leaving 10 bases between. CDR3 loop: CASSPAWPSGANVLTF. In DNA form, the CDR3 reads TGCGCCAGCAGCCCCGCATGGCCCTCTGGGGCCAACGTCCTGACTTTC.

The chain recombines TRBV7-8 with TRBJ1-1; D might be TRBD1 (6 bases). Per germline, CDR1 SGHVS and CDR2 FQNEAQ. V was trimmed by 4 bases and J by 1 base, leaving 25 bases between them. The CDR3 length is 19 residues. The CDR3 DNA reads TGTGCCAGCAGCTCTCCCTCGGGTGGGACACCCTTTCGGAACACTGAAGCTTTCTTT. This translates into CASSSPSGGTPFRNTEAFF.

V gene TRBV29-1 combines with J gene TRBJ1-1; D is unresolved. V lost 5 bases and J 7 bases, leaving 17 bases between the germline ends. The CDR3 length is 13 residues. Germline V CDR1 and CDR2: SQVTM, ANQGSEA. CDR3 coding DNA: TGCAGCGTTTCCCCGGAGGGCCACCTTGAAGCTTTCTTT. It yields the protein CSVSPEGHLEAFF. The whole variable domain, remainder taken from reference TRBV29-1 and TRBJ1-1, is SAVISQKPSRDICQRGTSLTIQCQVDSQVTMMFWYRQQPGQSLTLIATANQGSEATYESGFVIDKFPISRPNLTFSTLTVSNMSPEDSSIYLCSVSPEGHLEAFFGQGTRLTVV.

The V gene is TRBV4-3, the J gene TRBJ2-4, with 9 positions matching TRBD2. CDR1 and CDR2 (germline): LGHNA, YSLEER. Trimming removed 0 bases from V and 2 bases from J; junction bases left unmatched: 8. CDR3 length: 18 residues. In DNA form, the CDR3 reads TGCGCCAGCAGCCAAGATCAGAGGCGGGAGGGGACCAAAAACATTCAGTACTTC. Amino acid sequence: CASSQDQRREGTKNIQYF.

Written as DNA, the CDR3 is TGTGCCAGCAGTTACTCGGTACAGCCCCACAATGAGCAGTTCTTC. It encodes CASSYSVQPHNEQFF. This chain connects TRBV6-5 to TRBJ2-1; the D is unclear. V gave up 0 bases and J gave up 5 bases, with 11 bases separating them. Germline V gene sequence: CDR1 MNHEY, CDR2 SVGAGI. The CDR3 has 15 residues.

This clone was observed a handful of times. This chain joins TRBV11-2 and TRBJ2-7; tentative D call: TRBD2 (6 bases). Between the trimmed V and J ends, which lost 4 bases and 5 bases, there was a span of 15 bases. The germline V gene encodes CDR1 SGHAT and CDR2 FQNNGV. The CDR3 is made up of 14 amino acids. CDR3 in amino acids: CASSSGRGTDEQYF. The CDR3 DNA reads as TGTGCCAGCAGCTCCGGTCGGGGGACGGACGAGCAGTACTTC. Filled out from reference TRBV11-2 and TRBJ2-7, the complete variable domain reads EAGVAQSPRYKIIEKRQSVAFWCNPISGHATLYWYQQILGQGPKLLIQFQNNGVVDDSQLPKDRFSAERLKGVDSTLKIQPAKLEDSAVYLCASSSGRGTDEQYFGPGTRLTVT.

CDR3 sequence reads: CASSHTQYRGQEKLFF. CDR3 DNA sequence: TGCGCCAGCAGCCACACACAATACAGGGGGCAAGAAAAACTGTTTTTT. The rearrangement links TRBV4-1 to TRBJ1-4; TRBD1 matches 9 bases. Germline-derived CDR1 and CDR2 are MGHRA and YSYEKL. Unmatched junction bases numbered 10, after V lost 3 bases and J lost 8 bases. This CDR3 has 16 residues.

The chain combines TRBV4-2 with TRBJ2-1, with 8 bases fitting TRBD2. Germline values: CDR1 LGHNA, CDR2 YNFKEQ. The CDR3 has 16 residues. V trimming: 0 bases; J trimming: 0 bases; junction bases outside the gene matches: 1. The CDR3 DNA follows: TGTGCCAGCAGCCAAGATACTAGCGGCTCCTACAATGAGCAGTTCTTC. It specifies CASSQDTSGSYNEQFF.

This chain uses TRBV4-1 with TRBJ2-7; D might be TRBD2 (5 bases). Trimming shortened V by 2 bases and J by 0 bases, and 8 bases separated the two germline ends. The CDR3 totals 14 residues. Per the germline V gene, CDR1 is MGHRA and CDR2 is YSYEKL. In nucleotides, the CDR3 is TGCGCCAGCAGCCAAACGGGGAGCTCCTACGAGCAGTACTTC. Translation gives CASSQTGSSYEQYF.

The gene calls are TRBV4-3 and TRBJ2-1; 11 bases agree with TRBD2. Germline V gene data show CDR1 as LGHNA and CDR2 as YSLEER. The trim removed 3 bases at V and 0 bases at J, leaving 7 bases unmatched. This CDR3 has 18 residues. The CDR3 DNA reads TGCGCCAGCAGCCAGGCTATAGCGGGAGGGGCCTCCTACAATGAGCAGTTCTTC. Amino acids: CASSQAIAGGASYNEQFF.

The V and J genes are TRBV5-3 and TRBJ2-5, with TRBD1 identical over 7 bases. TRBV5-3 is reported as an ORF; its role is uncertain. The J segment lost 1 base and the V segment lost 0 bases, leaving 3 bases of the junction unmatched. This CDR3 is built from 15 residues. The CDR3 sequence: CARSLAWDSQETQYF. The CDR3 DNA is TGTGCCAGAAGCTTGGCCTGGGACAGCCAAGAGACCCAGTACTTC.

This rearrangement joins TRBV5-1 to TRBJ2-7; possible D gene TRBD1, 5 bases. Between the trimmed V and J ends, which lost 5 bases and 2 bases, there was a span of 14 bases. This CDR3 comprises 14 residues. In germline, CDR1 is SGHRS, CDR2 YFSETQ. Written as DNA, the CDR3 is TGCGCCAGCAGTGGAAACAGGCTAACCTACGAGCAGTACTTC. Translating it yields CASSGNRLTYEQYF. Based on the CDR3 plus reference TRBV5-1 and TRBJ2-7, the full variable domain is KAGVTQTPRYLIKTRGQQVTLSCSPISGHRSVSWYQQTPGQGLQFLFEYFSETQRNKGNFPGRFSGRQFSNSRSEMNVSTLELGDSALYLCASSGNRLTYEQYFGPGTRLTVT.

The chain employs TRBV2 and TRBJ2-4; D is ambiguous. Trimming stripped 2 bases from V and 16 bases from J, with 18 bases between. The CDR3 consists of 13 residues. The V gene's germline CDR1 is SNHLY and CDR2 FYNNEI. The CDR3 nucleotides read TGTGCCAGCAGTGAAACGACACTCCCATCAGGATACTTC. It is translated as CASSETTLPSGYF.

This clone appeared a few times. The chain carries TRBV13 and TRBJ2-1; 10 bases are a match to TRBD1. V lost 0 bases to trimming and J lost 5 bases; unmatched junction nucleotides: 13. The CDR3 loop spans 19 amino acids. Looked up from germline, CDR1 is PRHDT and CDR2 is FYEKMQ (reference sequence). The chain's CDR3 is CASSLGGAGTGVGDNEQFF. CDR3 nucleotides: TGTGCCAGCAGCTTAGGAGGCGCCGGGACAGGGGTAGGGGACAATGAGCAGTTCTTC.

The chain joins TRBV4-1 to TRBJ2-5; TRBD2 might be the D (6 bases). V lost 5 bases to trimming and J lost 1 base, with 17 bases between them. Germline V gives CDR1 MGHRA, CDR2 YSYEKL. This CDR3 comprises 16 residues. CDR3 region: CASSIAVGGVQETQYF. Written as DNA, the CDR3 is TGCGCCAGCAGCATAGCGGTGGGAGGAGTCCAAGAGACCCAGTACTTC.

This clone has a handful of counts. This chain uses TRBV11-2 with TRBJ2-3; weak D call: TRBD2 (5 bases). Trimming took off 0 bases at V and 4 bases at J, with 5 bases between the two ends. This CDR3 is 13 amino acids long. Germline CDR1 is SGHAT and CDR2 is FQNNGV. CDR3 residues: CASSLELADTQYF. CDR3 coding DNA: TGTGCCAGCAGCTTAGAACTAGCAGATACGCAGTATTTT.

This chain uses TRBV5-6 with TRBJ2-5; D uncertain. This CDR3 is built from 12 residues. Germline CDR1 is SGHDT and CDR2 is YYEEEE. Deletions cut 7 bases from V and 5 bases from J, with 12 bases between. CDR3 amino acids: CASDLDGETQYF. The DNA for the CDR3 is TGTGCCAGCGACCTAGATGGGGAGACCCAGTACTTC.

V usage is TRBV7-9 and J usage is TRBJ2-7; a weak D match, TRBD1 (5 bases). V lost 2 bases to trimming and J lost 1 base, with 12 bases between them. CDR1 and CDR2 (germline): SEHNR, FQNEAQ (reference sequence). This CDR3 has 15 residues. CDR3 amino acids: CASSLTAGPSYEQYF. In DNA, the CDR3 is TGTGCCAGCAGCTTAACGGCAGGGCCTTCCTACGAGCAGTACTTC.

This chain uses TRBV4-3 with TRBJ1-4; D gene ambiguous. Trimming took 1 base from V and 0 from J, leaving 15 bases between them. The V gene's germline CDR1 is LGHNA and CDR2 YSLEER. The CDR3 is 18 residues long. CDR3 DNA: TGCGCCAGCAGCCAAGTGCGAGGGCAGTCTTCAACTAATGAAAAACTGTTTTTT. Translation gives CASSQVRGQSSTNEKLFF.

This chain joins TRBV11-3 and TRBJ2-7; TRBD2 matches 7 bases. J lost 2 bases, V lost 5 bases, and 9 bases had no gene match. This CDR3 is 15 amino acids long. The germline CDR1 and CDR2 sequences are SGHNT and YENEEA. The CDR3 coding sequence is TGTGCCAGCAGCGGGGCCCCTAGCGGCCCCTACGAGCAGTACTTC. It is translated as CASSGAPSGPYEQYF.

This sequence joins TRBV27 and TRBJ1-1; D is perhaps TRBD1 (5 bases). CDR1 and CDR2 (germline): MNHEY, SMNVEV (reference sequence). CDR3 length: 15 residues. The germline V and J ends were trimmed by 2 bases and 0 bases, with 10 bases remaining between them. The CDR3 bases are TGTGCCAGCAGTTTAAACGGGGGGATGAACACTGAAGCTTTCTTT. It specifies CASSLNGGMNTEAFF.

V is TRBV4-2 and J is TRBJ2-4; 8 bases are shared with TRBD2. Germline loops: CDR1 LGHNA, CDR2 YNFKEQ. The CDR3 totals 16 residues. J was trimmed by 2 bases and V by 0 bases; bases with no gene match: 3. CDR3 protein: CASSQDSSGTKNIQYF. DNA for the CDR3: TGTGCCAGCAGCCAAGATAGTAGCGGGACCAAAAACATTCAGTACTTC.

The V and J genes are TRBV19 and TRBJ1-3; 8 nucleotides line up with TRBD1. V lost 7 bases and J lost 4; bases outside the gene matches: 6. This CDR3 has 14 amino acids. Germline V gene lookup returns CDR1 LNHDA and CDR2 SQIVND (reference sequence). For the CDR3, the DNA is TGTGCCAGTACCTCAGGGGGCGCGGGAAACACCATATATTTT. This gives the protein CASTSGGAGNTIYF.